The clone carrying this TCR beta chain was counted at least ten times. V shed 6 bases, J shed 0 bases, and the junction held 5 bases outside the gene matches. Germline-derived CDR1 and CDR2 are LNHDA and SQIVND (reference sequence). The CDR3 loop spans 16 amino acids. TCRdb analysed the 5' RACE reads with MiXCR anew, one entry per CDR3 protein. The table shows approximately 34,000 distinct CDR3 sequences, with 10% occurring only once. The sample belongs to a study of T cells after yellow fever vaccination. Study information: CD3, CD45RA, CCR7 and CD95 staining defined sorted EM, EMRA, CM and Tscm cells.

Study observations and caveats: A secondary response was less intense yet reached its peak sooner, at day 5 versus 15.

This chain uses TRBV19 with TRBJ1-6, with TRBD1 matching 7 bases. Specimen: PBMCs, either bulk or a sorted T-cell subset (CD4+, CD8+, memory, or dextramer-sorted; not recorded which), collected around 15 days after the first yellow fever vaccination. The receptor was derived from a man younger than 35 who received the YFV17D yellow fever vaccine. CDR3 sequence (DNA): TGTGCCAGTAGGCGACAGGGAGGCTCCTATAATTCACCCCTCCACTTT. Protein sequence: CASRRQGGSYNSPLHF.